A selection of T cell receptor beta chains follows, all from one sample in a study of early T cells in non-severe SARS-CoV-2 infection. TCRdb ran MiXCR on the 5' RACE reads and lists one entry per CDR3 protein. The sample contains 40,000 to 45,000 distinct CDR3 sequences, less than 6.5% of which appear only once. This specimen was whole blood, taken at baseline. The receptors come from an adult who was a healthcare worker with PCR-confirmed SARS-CoV-2 infection or an uninfected control (not recorded which). Each CDR3 is given with its conserved first and last residue. A D gene is named only where the DNA matches it firmly. Some rows mark clone size as missing; the rest say once, few, many or name a class of expanded clone.

TRBJ1-5,TRBV7-9,many,TRBD1,TGTGCCAGCAGCTTAGCGGCAGGGGGGAATCAGCCCCAGCATTTT,CASSLAAGGNQPQHF
TRBJ1-1,TRBV7-3,-,TRBD1,TGTGCCAGCAGCTCGGGACAGGGATACACTGAAGCTTTCTTT,CASSSGQGYTEAFF
TRBJ1-1,TRBV2,few,-,TGTGCTTACGGGACTAGAGTGAACACTGAAGCTTTCTTT,CAYGTRVNTEAFF
TRBJ1-1,TRBV11-2,-,-,TGTGCCAGCAGCCCTCGAACGACGAGGACAGCCGAAGCTTTTTTT,CASSPRTTRTAEAFF
TRBJ2-4,TRBV14,-,-,TGTGCCAGCAGCCTCCGGGGGACCAAAAACATTCAGTACTTC,CASSLRGTKNIQYF
TRBJ1-2,TRBV12-3/TRBV12-4,many,TRBD1,TGTGCCAGCAGTCCAGGGACAGGGGTATATGGCTACACCTTC,CASSPGTGVYGYTF
TRBJ2-7,TRBV7-8,-,-,TGTGCCAGCAGCTCCCTCACTAGGAACGAGCAGTACTTC,CASSSLTRNEQYF
TRBJ2-2,TRBV14,many,TRBD1,TGTGCCAGCAGCCAATTCGGGACAGTTAACACCGGGGAGCTGTTTTTT,CASSQFGTVNTGELFF
TRBJ2-7,TRBV28,many,TRBD1,TGTGCCAGTCGTCCTGCGACAGGGAACTACGAGCAGTACTTC,CASRPATGNYEQYF
TRBJ2-7,TRBV28,few,TRBD2,TGTGCCAGCACCCGACGCATTAGCGGGGGGTCCTACGAGCAGTACTTC,CASTRRISGGSYEQYF
TRBJ2-2,TRBV28,-,-,TGTGCCAGCAGCCCAAGACTTATCAGGGGGGCAAGCACCGGGGAGCTGTTTTTT,CASSPRLIRGASTGELFF
TRBJ2-7,TRBV5-4,-,TRBD2,TGTGCCAGCAGCTTGCGGGGGGGCGGTTACGAGCAGTACTTC,CASSLRGGGYEQYF